These 14 T cell receptor beta chains originate from one sample sequenced in a study of T-cell reconstitution after alpha-beta-depleted transplantation in children. Unique molecular identifiers were incorporated when the TCRbeta library was constructed. TCRdb ran MiXCR on the PCR reads and lists one entry per CDR3 protein. The table includes 420,000 or so distinct CDR3 sequences, approximately 11% detected once. This specimen was PBMCs from the stem cell graft donor, taken from the stem cell graft. These receptors all come from a human donor who donated a stem cell graft to a child with acute myeloid leukemia.

This clonotype turned up a few times. This rearrangement joins TRBV7-8 to TRBJ2-7, with unresolved D. The CDR3 has 13 amino acids. Germline CDR1 is SGHVS and CDR2 is FQNEAQ. The V end lost 5 bases, the J end lost 2 bases, and 10 bases lay between the germline ends. The CDR3 sequence is CASSASITYEQYF. The CDR3 region has the DNA TGTGCCAGCAGCGCGTCCATAACCTACGAGCAGTACTTC.

This clonotype was recorded a few times. The gene calls are TRBV5-1 and TRBJ2-5; 7 nucleotides match TRBD2. Germline loops: CDR1 SGHRS, CDR2 YFSETQ. The length of the CDR3 is 15 residues. V shed 3 bases and J 5 bases; nucleotides not matched to a gene: 10. For the CDR3, the DNA is TGCGCCAGCAGCTCCGAGACTAGCAAGGCGGAGACCCAGTACTTC. Protein sequence: CASSSETSKAETQYF.

This clonotype has a count of ten or more. J is TRBJ1-2 and V is TRBV29-1; D is perhaps TRBD1 (5 bases). CDR1 is SQVTM and CDR2 is ANQGSEA in the germline V gene. CDR3 size: 12 residues. With 1 base removed from V and 9 bases from J, the gap between germline ends came to 12 bases. The CDR3 is CSVEVDSTSYTF. The CDR3 region has the DNA TGCAGCGTTGAAGTTGACAGTACCAGCTACACCTTC.

This clonotype was picked up a small number of times. This chain joins TRBV24-1 and TRBJ2-7; D is possibly TRBD2 (5 bases). This CDR3 is built from 14 residues. CDR1 KGHDR and CDR2 SFDVKD come from the germline V gene. With 8 bases removed from V and 2 bases from J, the gap between germline ends came to 15 bases. The CDR3 bases are TGTGCCACCAACCGACTCCGGGGAGCCTACGAGCAGTACGTC. Translated, it gives CATNRLRGAYEQYV.

The chain uses TRBV19 and TRBJ2-2, with D tentatively TRBD2 (5 bases). Trimming pared 3 bases from V and 2 bases from J, leaving 10 bases between. Per germline, CDR1 LNHDA and CDR2 SQIVND (reference sequence). This CDR3 spans 15 amino acids. The CDR3 here is CASSISGINTGELFF. For the CDR3, the DNA is TGTGCCAGTAGTATTTCCGGGATAAACACCGGGGAGCTGTTTTTT.

The CDR3 DNA reads as TGTGCCAGCAGCCGGACTAACGAGAAAAACATTCAGTACTTC. Amino acid sequence: CASSRTNEKNIQYF. The rearrangement uses TRBV7-9 and TRBJ2-4, with a possible D match to TRBD2 (6 bases). The CDR3 spans 14 residues. Between the trimmed V and J ends, which lost 5 bases and 4 bases, there was a span of 12 bases. Germline V lookup: CDR1 SEHNR, CDR2 FQNEAQ (reference sequence).

V gene TRBV6-1 combines with J gene TRBJ2-7; 11 bases fit TRBD2. Germline CDR1 and CDR2: MNHNS and SASEGT. CDR3 size: 15 residues. V was clipped by 5 bases and J by 6 bases; unmatched bases: 9. The CDR3 DNA reads as TGTGCCAGCAGTCCAACTAGCGGGAGTTTTGGCGAGCAGTACTTC. This codes for CASSPTSGSFGEQYF.

This chain connects TRBV20-1 to TRBJ1-2; no clear D gene. The CDR3 is 13 residues long. Deletions cut 7 bases from V and 5 bases from J, with 17 bases between. Germline V gene sequence: CDR1 DFQATT, CDR2 SNEGSKA (reference sequence). The CDR3 DNA sequence: TGCAGTGTGGGAGGAGCGGGCATTTATGGCTACACCTTC. It translates to CSVGGAGIYGYTF.

V is TRBV6-5 and J is TRBJ1-1; a possible D gene is TRBD1 (5 bases). Trimming pared 4 bases from V and 1 base from J, leaving 10 bases between. This CDR3 is built from 14 residues. Germline V lookup: CDR1 MNHEY, CDR2 SVGAGI. The CDR3 DNA reads as TGTGCCAGCAGTTCCAGGACACCGAACACTGAAGCTTTCTTT. The encoded protein is CASSSRTPNTEAFF.

V gene TRBV11-2 combines with J gene TRBJ1-4, with 8 nucleotides matching TRBD1. The CDR3 runs 17 residues. Trimming at V came to 8 bases and at J to 1 base, leaving 12 bases not matched to a gene. Germline V CDR1 and CDR2: SGHAT, FQNNGV. The CDR3 nucleotides read TGTGCCAGCGCCGGGGGCAGGGGGCGGCAAACTAATGAAAAACTGTTTTTT. Translation: CASAGGRGRQTNEKLFF.

CDR3 DNA: TGTGCCAGCAAAGGAGGGGCGGATAATGAAAAACTGTTTTTT. Translation: CASKGGADNEKLFF. J is TRBJ1-4 and V is TRBV6-1; D perhaps matches TRBD1 (5 bases). Trimming pared 7 bases from V and 4 bases from J, leaving 13 bases between. This CDR3 has 14 amino acids. Per the germline V gene, CDR1 is MNHNS and CDR2 is SASEGT.

The table lists this clonotype with many counts. The chain joins TRBV6-1 to TRBJ2-5; D unresolved. The V end lost 3 bases, the J end lost 9 bases, and 14 bases lay between the germline ends. The CDR3 loop spans 13 amino acids. Germline CDR1 is MNHNS and CDR2 is SASEGT. The DNA for the CDR3 is TGTGCCAGCAGTGACGGGCCGCTTGGGGCCCAGTACTTC. It translates to CASSDGPLGAQYF.

This clonotype was recorded at least ten times. This chain links TRBV4-1 with TRBJ2-5, with unresolved D. The CDR3 covers 19 residues. Germline V gives CDR1 MGHRA, CDR2 YSYEKL. Trimming shortened V by 0 bases and J by 3 bases, and 23 bases separated the two germline ends. CDR3 DNA sequence: TGCGCCAGCAGCCAAGAGATGTGGTCACCAAGAGGCGACAAAGAGACCCAGTACTTC. Amino acids: CASSQEMWSPRGDKETQYF.

This clonotype was observed at least ten times. The CDR3 reads CSARAPLTGDSYEQYF. The CDR3 coding sequence is TGCAGTGCTAGGGCTCCCCTGACAGGGGACTCCTACGAGCAGTACTTC. The chain employs TRBV20-1 and TRBJ2-7; 8 nucleotides line up with TRBD1. Germline CDR1 and CDR2: DFQATT and SNEGSKA (reference sequence). This CDR3 is built from 16 residues. After removal of 3 bases from V and 0 bases from J, the junction contained 10 bases not matched to a gene.